Shown below are 23 T cell receptor beta chains from a single sample sequenced in a study of CD8 T cells in Susac syndrome. Random hexamers were used to reverse transcribe roughly 0.5 to 1 ug of RNA. TCRdb recomputed calls from the immunoSEQ multiplex PCR reads with MiXCR, one row per CDR3 protein. The sample lists just over 300,000 distinct CDR3 sequences; roughly nine tenths were seen once. Sequencing was performed on CD4+ T cells from PBMCs. These receptor sequences come from a human donor with multiple sclerosis.

The genes are TRBV3-1 and TRBJ1-3, with D hard to call. The germline CDR1 and CDR2 sequences are LGHDT and YNNKEL (reference sequence). The CDR3 length is 16 residues. V was cut by 7 bases and J by 0 bases, with 16 bases left in between. The CDR3 DNA reads as TGTGCCAGCAAGTCCGACAAGGTCTACTCTGGAAACACCATATATTTT. Its translation: CASKSDKVYSGNTIYF.

The chain has TRBV19 and TRBJ1-2; D unresolved. The V gene lost 8 bases and the J gene lost 8 bases, with 9 bases spanning the gap. This CDR3 contains 10 residues. Germline values: CDR1 LNHDA, CDR2 SQIVND (reference sequence). CDR3 sequence: CASQKGGYTF. The CDR3 coding sequence is TGTGCCAGTCAGAAGGGAGGCTACACCTTC.

V is TRBV29-1 and J is TRBJ1-1; tentatively, D is TRBD1 (5 bases). Per germline, CDR1 SQVTM and CDR2 ANQGSEA. V was pared by 3 bases and J by 1 base, with 9 bases between. CDR3 length equals 13 residues. In nucleotides, the CDR3 is TGCAGCGTTGACAGGGTCGCGAACACTGAAGCTTTCTTT. The encoded protein is CSVDRVANTEAFF.

The genes are TRBV29-1 and TRBJ1-1; tentative D call: TRBD1 (5 bases). Trimming stripped 7 bases from V and 6 bases from J, with 12 bases between. The CDR3 sequence is 11 residues long. Looked up from germline, CDR1 is SQVTM and CDR2 is ANQGSEA. CDR3 loop: CSAGWDSEAFF. As DNA, the CDR3 is TGCAGCGCTGGTTGGGACTCTGAAGCTTTCTTT.

The chain couples TRBV12-3 or TRBV12-4 to TRBJ2-6; 7 bases are shared with TRBD1. Trimming at V came to 8 bases and at J to 0 bases, leaving 10 bases not matched to a gene. The length of the CDR3 is 17 residues. CDR3 DNA: TGTGCCAGCTACCAAAAACAGGGGAACTCTGGGGCCAACGTCCTGACTTTC. Protein: CASYQKQGNSGANVLTF.

V is TRBV19 and J is TRBJ2-7; 8 positions agree with TRBD2. V gave up 7 bases and J gave up 5 bases; unmatched junction bases: 16. This CDR3 is built from 16 residues. From germline, CDR1 is LNHDA and CDR2 SQIVND (reference sequence). The CDR3 loop reads CASMRSGLAGPNEQYF. The CDR3 DNA is TGTGCCAGTATGCGTTCGGGGCTAGCGGGTCCCAACGAGCAGTACTTC.

The CDR3, as DNA: TGTGCCAGCAGTGAACTAGGGCGTCAGCCCCAGCATTTT. This translates into CASSELGRQPQHF. The V gene is TRBV2, the J gene TRBJ1-5, with D hard to call. Germline V gene sequence: CDR1 SNHLY, CDR2 FYNNEI. The CDR3 covers 13 residues. V lost 2 bases, J lost 6 bases, and 8 bases lay in between.

V and J are TRBV6-5 and TRBJ2-6; D tentatively reads TRBD1 or TRBD2 (5 bases each). V lost 4 bases and J lost 0, with 19 bases in between. CDR3 length equals 19 residues. Germline V lookup: CDR1 MNHEY, CDR2 SVGAGI. The CDR3 here is CASSFSSGAHYSGANVLTF. DNA of the CDR3: TGTGCCAGCAGTTTCTCATCCGGGGCCCACTACTCTGGGGCCAACGTCCTGACTTTC.

The chain couples TRBV11-2 to TRBJ2-5; possibly TRBD2 for D (5 bases). CDR3 size: 15 residues. The germline V gene encodes CDR1 SGHAT and CDR2 FQNNGV. The V end was cut by 5 bases, the J end by 5 bases, with 18 bases between. In nucleotides, the CDR3 is TGTGCCAGCAGCCTCGAGTCTCTCAGAGGGGAGACCCAGTACTTC. Its translation is CASSLESLRGETQYF.

The chain carries TRBV7-2 and TRBJ1-5; D remains ambiguous. Trimming cost V 2 bases and J 10 bases, with 9 bases left between them. CDR3 length equals 12 residues. CDR1 SGHTA and CDR2 FQGNSA come from the germline V gene. CDR3 amino acids: CASSLLGSPQHF. CDR3 nucleotide sequence: TGTGCCAGCAGCTTATTGGGTAGCCCCCAGCATTTT.

The chain uses TRBV19 and TRBJ2-7; D unclear. V gave up 5 bases and J gave up 6 bases, with 8 bases separating them. The CDR3 length is 11 residues. Germline assignment: CDR1 LNHDA and CDR2 SQIVND (reference sequence). Here the CDR3 reads CASSDHREQYF. The CDR3 DNA is TGTGCCAGTAGTGACCATCGCGAGCAGTACTTC.

Concerning this clonotype itself: One junction end does not reproduce the germline sequence, and a read error may be involved. This sequence joins TRBV29-1 and TRBJ1-1; possibly TRBD1 for D (6 bases). The CDR3 is 12 amino acids. The germline gives CDR1 SQVTM, CDR2 ANQGSEA. In DNA, the CDR3 is TGCAGCGCTGAACAGGGAAACACTGAAGCTTTCTTT. It yields the protein CSAEQGNTEAFF.

V and J are TRBV4-1 and TRBJ1-2; D is uncertain. The CDR3 spans 18 residues. Per germline, CDR1 MGHRA and CDR2 YSYEKL. Deletions cut 0 bases from V and 2 bases from J, with 19 bases between. Here the CDR3 DNA reads TGCGCCAGCAGCCAAGATGCGGCGGCCTCCAACTTAAACTATGGCTACACCTTC. Its protein product is CASSQDAAASNLNYGYTF.

The gene calls are TRBV20-1 and TRBJ2-2; possible D gene TRBD2, 6 bases. The germline CDR1 and CDR2 sequences are DFQATT and SNEGSKA (reference sequence). Trimming took off 3 bases at V and 1 base at J, with 12 bases between the two ends. The CDR3 covers 15 residues. The CDR3 loop reads CSASGGRGNTGELFF. DNA of the CDR3: TGCAGTGCTAGTGGAGGGAGAGGGAACACCGGGGAGCTGTTTTTT.

V usage is TRBV18 and J usage is TRBJ1-4; D may be TRBD1 (6 bases). Germline assignment: CDR1 KGHSH and CDR2 LQKENI. The CDR3 runs to 14 residues. The V end lost 4 bases, the J end lost 2 bases, and 8 bases lay between the germline ends. The CDR3 is CASSRQVTNEKLFF. The DNA for the CDR3 is TGTGCCAGCTCACGACAGGTTACTAATGAAAAACTGTTTTTT.

V is TRBV5-5 and J is TRBJ1-5; D possibly corresponds to TRBD1 (5 bases). Germline V gene data show CDR1 as SGHKS and CDR2 as YYEKEE (reference sequence). The CDR3 consists of 17 residues. Trimming pared 1 base from V and 5 bases from J, leaving 19 bases between. Here the CDR3 DNA reads TGTGCCAGCAGCTTGAGGCCAGGGCGTCGTGGGGATCAGCCCCAGCATTTT. It yields the protein CASSLRPGRRGDQPQHF.

The gene calls are TRBV20-1 and TRBJ2-7; D is unclear. V lost 3 bases, J lost 7 bases, and 13 bases lay in between. The V gene's germline CDR1 is DFQATT and CDR2 SNEGSKA (reference sequence). This CDR3 comprises 12 residues. CDR3 amino acids: CSARSNSEEQYF. In nucleotides, the CDR3 is TGCAGTGCTAGGAGTAACTCGGAGGAGCAGTACTTC.

This chain uses TRBV30 with TRBJ2-1; no definite D call. Germline loops: CDR1 GTSNPN, CDR2 SVGIG (reference sequence). This CDR3 comprises 12 residues. The V and J ends lost 1 base and 12 bases respectively, with 13 bases between them. The CDR3, as DNA: TGTGCCTGGAGTGCACCCACGACCAGGCAGTTCTTC. Translating it yields CAWSAPTTRQFF.

V gene TRBV20-1 combines with J gene TRBJ1-1; D possibly corresponds to TRBD1 (5 bases). V shed 0 bases and J shed 0 bases, with 8 bases lying between them. CDR3 length: 14 residues. Germline CDR1 reads DFQATT; CDR2 reads SNEGSKA (reference sequence). CDR3: CSARDGGVNTEAFF. The CDR3 nucleotides read TGCAGTGCTAGAGACGGGGGAGTGAACACTGAAGCTTTCTTT.

The chain is built from TRBV7-9 and TRBJ2-3, with D unresolved. In germline, CDR1 is SEHNR, CDR2 FQNEAQ (reference sequence). CDR3 length equals 13 residues. V was shortened by 2 bases and J by 6 bases, with 9 bases between the two germline ends. The CDR3 loop is CASSLYGLDTQYF. As DNA, the CDR3 is TGTGCCAGCAGCTTATACGGTTTGGATACGCAGTATTTT.

Points on this clonotype: Its ends do not fully match the called genes, so a read error is possible. The chain uses TRBV27 and TRBJ1-5; 8 nucleotides align to TRBD1. The CDR3 runs to 15 residues. In germline, CDR1 is MNHEY, CDR2 SMNVEV (reference sequence). Here the CDR3 DNA reads TGTGCCAGCAGCCTAAATCAGGGGGCGAAACAGCCCCGGCATTTT. Its translation is CASSLNQGAKQPRHF.

The rearrangement joins TRBV19 to TRBJ2-6; the match to TRBD1 covers 10 bases. V was clipped by 7 bases and J by 2 bases; unmatched bases: 5. The CDR3 extends over 16 amino acids. CDR1 is LNHDA, CDR2 SQIVND, per germline (reference sequence). The chain's CDR3 is CASTLTGGAGANVLTF. The CDR3, as DNA: TGTGCCAGTACCCTGACAGGGGGCGCTGGGGCCAACGTCCTGACTTTC.

This sequence joins TRBV5-1 and TRBJ2-1, with D possibly being TRBD2 (6 bases). This CDR3 contains 15 residues. Germline-derived CDR1 and CDR2 are SGHRS and YFSETQ. The germline V and J ends were trimmed by 0 bases and 7 bases, with 14 bases remaining between them. The CDR3 reads CASSLVAGRVNEQFF. The DNA for the CDR3 is TGCGCCAGCAGCTTGGTTGCGGGGAGAGTAAATGAGCAGTTCTTC.